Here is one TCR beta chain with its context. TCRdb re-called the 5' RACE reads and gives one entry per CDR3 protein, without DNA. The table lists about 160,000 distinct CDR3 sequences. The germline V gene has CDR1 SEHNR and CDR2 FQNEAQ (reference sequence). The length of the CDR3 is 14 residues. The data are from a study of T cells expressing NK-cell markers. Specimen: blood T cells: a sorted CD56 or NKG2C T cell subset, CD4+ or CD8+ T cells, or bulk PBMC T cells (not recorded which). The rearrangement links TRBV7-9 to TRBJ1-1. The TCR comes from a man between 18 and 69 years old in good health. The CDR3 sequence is CASSLVAKGTEAFF.